The 23 T cell receptor beta chains in this list originate from one sample, sequenced in a study of blood T cell repertoires in COVID-19 (dated by TCRdb to the early 2020s). Library method: the immunoSEQ multiplex PCR assay. Entries here come from immuneACCESS through TCRdb and include only in-frame sequences with V and J called. Some clones fail to appear in such tables; in the studies checked, an unresolved V gene covers under half of the shortfall, and the cause of the remainder is unknown. In all, the sample holds a few hundred thousand clones, and more than 70% of those were seen once. About 1.2% of the sample is held by the ten biggest clonotypes. Sequencing was carried out using peripheral blood. All receptors derive from a woman in her fifties or sixties with acute or convalescent COVID-19.

The J gene is TRBJ2-4, the V gene TRBV7-9; TRBD2 agrees at 8 bases. This CDR3 region has 17 residues. CDR1 is SEHNR, CDR2 FQNEAQ, per germline (reference sequence). The trim removed 5 bases at V and 1 base at J, leaving 10 bases unmatched. CDR3 nucleotide sequence: TGTGCCAGCAGCAATGGACTAGCCAGTTTTGCCAAAAACATTCAGTACTTC. As protein: CASSNGLASFAKNIQYF.

V usage is TRBV19 and J usage is TRBJ1-1; D unclear. V gave up 5 bases and J gave up 0 bases, with 13 bases separating them. This CDR3 spans 15 amino acids. In germline, CDR1 is LNHDA, CDR2 SQIVND (reference sequence). The CDR3, as DNA: TGTGCCAGTAGTTCTGCCCGGTCCCTGAACACTGAAGCTTTCTTT. Amino acid sequence: CASSSARSLNTEAFF.

This clone was recorded once. V and J are TRBV3-1 (or the pseudogene TRBV3-2) and TRBJ2-1, with D hard to call. The V gene's germline CDR1 is LGHDT and CDR2 YNNKEL (reference sequence). Trimming pared 1 base from V and 9 bases from J, leaving 7 bases between. This CDR3 has 12 amino acids. CDR3 loop: CASSQAGVEQFF. CDR3 bases: TGTGCCAGCAGCCAAGCGGGTGTTGAGCAGTTCTTC.

This clone showed up just a few times. The same CDR3 also results from other DNA sequences found in this sample. The chain uses TRBV2 and TRBJ1-2; D unclear. This CDR3 spans 12 amino acids. Per germline, CDR1 SNHLY and CDR2 FYNNEI. Trimming removed 2 bases from V and 4 bases from J, with 5 bases in between. CDR3 loop: CASSESSYGYTF. The CDR3 DNA is TGTGCCAGCAGTGAAAGTAGCTATGGCTACACCTTC.

The CDR3 protein is CAISGARGETLYGYTF. The CDR3 bases are TGTGCCATCAGTGGCGCCCGGGGGGAGACGCTCTATGGCTACACCTTC. The genes are TRBV10-3 and TRBJ1-2; TRBD1 is a possible D gene (5 bases). Trimming took 4 bases from V and 4 from J, leaving 19 bases between them. The length of the CDR3 is 16 residues. Germline V gene lookup returns CDR1 ENHRY and CDR2 SYGVKD.

V gene TRBV5-1 combines with J gene TRBJ1-6; 8 bases line up with TRBD1. Losses at the gene ends were 4 bases for V and 6 bases for J; bases not matched to a gene: 3. This CDR3 is 14 amino acids long. Germline V gene sequence: CDR1 SGHRS, CDR2 YFSETQ. This CDR3 reads CASSIGQGNSPLHF. The CDR3 DNA reads as TGCGCCAGCAGCATCGGACAGGGTAATTCACCCCTCCACTTT.

The chain combines TRBV29-1 with TRBJ2-7, with a tentative D call TRBD1 (6 bases). Germline CDR1 and CDR2: SQVTM and ANQGSEA. Trimming took 5 bases from V and 8 from J, leaving 19 bases between them. This CDR3 has 13 residues. CDR3 nucleotide sequence: TGCAGCGTTCTTACAGGGTTTGAGGGCCAGCAGTACTTC. Amino acids: CSVLTGFEGQQYF.

The V call is TRBV4-1, the J call TRBJ1-4, with D possibly matching TRBD1 (5 bases). The germline CDR1 and CDR2 sequences are MGHRA and YSYEKL. V shed 1 base and J shed 0 bases, with 9 bases lying between them. This CDR3 is built from 16 residues. CDR3 bases: TGCGCCAGCAGCCAAGGGGCAGGGCCAACTAATGAAAAACTGTTTTTT. Protein: CASSQGAGPTNEKLFF.

The rearrangement joins TRBV6-2 or TRBV6-3 to TRBJ2-3; 8 positions match TRBD2. The CDR3 spans 17 residues. The germline V gene has CDR1 MNHEY and CDR2 SVGEGT. The V and J ends lost 2 bases and 2 bases, in that order; junction bases with no gene match: 9. For the CDR3, the DNA is TGTGCCAGCAGTTACCCTCTAGCGGGTGGCCTCACAGATACGCAGTATTTT. Protein sequence: CASSYPLAGGLTDTQYF.

Concerning this clone itself: The junction does not match germline at one end; this may be a read error. The chain combines TRBV3-1 (or the pseudogene TRBV3-2) with TRBJ2-7; a weak D match, TRBD1 (5 bases). This CDR3 has 12 residues. Germline V gives CDR1 LGHDT, CDR2 YNNKEL (reference sequence). In DNA form, the CDR3 reads TGTGCCAGCAGCCAAGATTCGGAGACAGCCGAGTTC. Residues: CASSQDSETAEF.

This clone was found a few times. The junction departs from the called germline gene at one end, perhaps through a read error. V and J are TRBV12-3 or TRBV12-4 and TRBJ1-1, with TRBD1 identical over 7 bases. There are 11 residues in the CDR3. The CDR3 DNA is TGTGCCAGCAGCCAGGGGGACAATGCCTCTTTT. Protein sequence: CASSQGDNASF.

This clone was counted only a few times. V is TRBV7-2 and J is TRBJ1-2; 12 bases fit TRBD1. The V gene's germline CDR1 is SGHTA and CDR2 FQGNSA. The J segment lost 7 bases and the V segment lost 5 bases, leaving 11 bases of the junction unmatched. The CDR3 loop spans 16 amino acids. In nucleotides, the CDR3 is TGTGCCAGCAGCCGGGACAGGGGGCGCGTAAGTGGTGGCTACACCTTC. Encoded protein: CASSRDRGRVSGGYTF. Looking up the rest from reference TRBV7-2 and TRBJ1-2 gives the full variable domain: GAGVSQSPSNKVTEKGKDVELRCDPISGHTALYWYRQSLGQGLEFLIYFQGNSAPDKSGLPSDRFSAERTGGSVSTLTIQRTQQEDSAVYLCASSRDRGRVSGGYTFGSGTRLTVV.

The chain is built from TRBV10-3 and TRBJ1-2; D call uncertain. CDR1 and CDR2 from the germline V gene are ENHRY and SYGVKD. CDR3 length: 13 amino acids. V was shortened by 3 bases and J by 4 bases, with 9 bases between the two germline ends. CDR3 sequence: CAISEGGPYGYTF. The CDR3 coding sequence is TGTGCCATCAGTGAAGGAGGACCCTATGGCTACACCTTC.

The V call is TRBV4-1, the J call TRBJ2-6, with TRBD2 as a possible D gene (5 bases). The CDR3 sequence is 15 residues long. The germline CDR1 and CDR2 sequences are MGHRA and YSYEKL. V lost 8 bases and J lost 0, with 11 bases in between. CDR3 DNA sequence: TGCGCCAGCCAAGGAGGAAGCTCTGGGGCCAACGTCCTGACTTTC. It encodes CASQGGSSGANVLTF.

CDR3 region: CASSFEHQPQHF. In DNA, the CDR3 is TGTGCCAGCAGTTTCGAGCATCAGCCCCAGCATTTT. The chain employs TRBV12-3 or TRBV12-4 and TRBJ1-5; the D is unclear. This CDR3 has 12 residues. V shed 3 bases and J shed 5 bases, with 5 bases lying between them.

CDR3 DNA: TGTGCCAGTAGTTCCCGACAGAATGAAGCTTTCTTT. It specifies CASSSRQNEAFF. V usage is TRBV19 and J usage is TRBJ1-1, with a tentative D call TRBD1 (5 bases). V was pared by 5 bases and J by 7 bases, with 11 bases between. The CDR3 is made up of 12 amino acids. Germline V gene sequence: CDR1 LNHDA, CDR2 SQIVND (reference sequence). The whole variable domain, filled in from reference TRBV19 and TRBJ1-1, reads DGGITQSPKYLFRKEGQNVTLSCEQNLNHDAMYWYRQDPGQGLRLIYYSQIVNDFQKGDIAEGYSVSREKKESFPLTVTSAQKNPTAFYLCASSSRQNEAFFGQGTRLTVV.

This clone was detected only once. The rearrangement joins TRBV7-8 to TRBJ2-2; 9 positions match TRBD2. V gave up 3 bases and J gave up 8 bases; unmatched junction bases: 10. The V gene's germline CDR1 is SGHVS and CDR2 FQNEAQ. The CDR3 is made up of 16 amino acids. DNA of the CDR3: TGTGCCAGCAGCTTGGGGGCTAGCGGGATCCCAGGGGAGCTGTTTTTT. Its protein product is CASSLGASGIPGELFF.

V gene TRBV6-5 combines with J gene TRBJ2-3; D remains ambiguous. This CDR3 comprises 10 residues. CDR1 and CDR2 from the germline V gene are MNHEY and SVGAGI. The V gene lost 9 bases and the J gene lost 6 bases, with 7 bases spanning the gap. For the CDR3, the DNA is TGTGCCAGTAACTGGGATACGCAGTATTTT. Amino acid sequence: CASNWDTQYF.

The chain combines TRBV12-3 or TRBV12-4 with TRBJ2-1, with 7 bases identical to TRBD1. V trimming: 4 bases; J trimming: 9 bases; junction bases outside the gene matches: 6. This CDR3 contains 13 residues. The CDR3 nucleotides read TGTGCCAGCAGTTCCCGGGACAGAGGTGAGCAGTTCTTC. It encodes CASSSRDRGEQFF.

The V call is TRBV6-5, the J call TRBJ1-4; 8 nucleotides agree with TRBD1. Germline CDR1 MNHEY, CDR2 SVGAGI. CDR3 length equals 16 residues. Trimming at V came to 4 bases and at J to 8 bases, leaving 12 bases not matched to a gene. The CDR3 protein is CASSSRYRGTGEKLFF. DNA for the CDR3: TGTGCCAGCAGTTCTAGATACAGGGGGACAGGAGAAAAACTGTTTTTT.

This chain joins TRBV7-2 and TRBJ2-7; D might be TRBD1 (6 bases). The CDR3 consists of 14 residues. Germline V gene data show CDR1 as SGHTA and CDR2 as FQGNSA. V lost 5 bases to trimming and J lost 6 bases, with 17 bases between them. CDR3 amino acids: CASSQGPAGGEQYF. In DNA, the CDR3 is TGTGCCAGCAGCCAGGGGCCGGCGGGCGGCGAGCAGTACTTC.

This clone occurred a few times. The chain joins TRBV9 to TRBJ1-1; 8 nucleotides match TRBD1. After removal of 3 bases from V and 4 bases from J, the junction contained 14 bases not matched to a gene. Germline assignment: CDR1 SGDLS and CDR2 YYNGEE. CDR3 length: 17 amino acids. CDR3 sequence: CASSAGPGGPASTEAFF. In nucleotides, the CDR3 is TGTGCCAGCAGCGCCGGGCCAGGGGGCCCGGCTAGCACTGAAGCTTTCTTT.

CDR3 region: CASSIREFDYGYTF. DNA for the CDR3: TGTGCCAGTAGTATCCGGGAGTTCGACTATGGCTACACCTTC. The chain links TRBV19 to TRBJ1-2; D is uncertain. Germline V gene lookup returns CDR1 LNHDA and CDR2 SQIVND (reference sequence). V lost 3 bases, J lost 3 bases, and 11 bases lay in between. The CDR3 is made up of 14 amino acids. Filled out from reference TRBV19 and TRBJ1-2, the complete variable domain reads DGGITQSPKYLFRKEGQNVTLSCEQNLNHDAMYWYRQDPGQGLRLIYYSQIVNDFQKGDIAEGYSVSREKKESFPLTVTSAQKNPTAFYLCASSIREFDYGYTFGSGTRLTVV.